A selection of T cell receptor beta chains follows, all from one sample in a study of shared clonotypes between healthy human individuals. Sequencing used immunoSEQ multiplex PCR; TCRdb keeps in-frame clones, though not all of them. The sample carries over 400,000 clones, around 73% recorded once. Material: PBMCs. All receptors come from a woman aged 40 to 49 in good health. Some clones in this sample may be carry-over from other donors' samples. Each CDR3 is given with its conserved first and last residue. Each record gives: CDR3 protein, J gene, V gene, clone size. Clone sizes are given selectively: once, few, many, or a class where the clone is expanded.

CDR3: CSAIRADTQYF
J: TRBJ2-3
V: TRBV20-1
size: NA

CDR3: CASSFGQNQPQHF
J: TRBJ1-5
V: TRBV13
size: NA

CDR3: CAIRPDRDAYEQYF
J: TRBJ2-7
V: TRBV10-3
size: NA

CDR3: CASSEVAPGNTGELFF
J: TRBJ2-2
V: TRBV2
size: NA

CDR3: CAWSEGAQETQYF
J: TRBJ2-5
V: TRBV30
size: few

CDR3: CASKNQAGGPDTQYF
J: TRBJ2-3
V: TRBV19
size: NA

CDR3: CSALGEETQYF
J: TRBJ2-5
V: TRBV29-1
size: NA

CDR3: CASSQPGLVPYEQYF
J: NA
V: TRBV4-1
size: NA

CDR3: CASSQALADSSYEQYF
J: TRBJ2-7
V: TRBV4-3
size: NA

CDR3: CASSFAGGVNTGELFF
J: TRBJ2-2
V: TRBV5-4
size: NA

CDR3: CASSFGRGYEQYF
J: TRBJ2-7
V: TRBV27
size: NA

CDR3: CASSSGAVGQGSHEQYF
J: TRBJ2-7
V: TRBV28
size: NA

CDR3: CASRIDTGELFF
J: TRBJ2-2
V: TRBV18
size: NA

CDR3: CSVEIQLNTEAFF
J: TRBJ1-1
V: TRBV29-1
size: once

CDR3: CSAAGVNTEAFF
J: TRBJ1-1
V: TRBV29-1
size: NA

CDR3: CASSWGSSYEQYF
J: TRBJ2-7
V: TRBV13
size: NA

CDR3: CASSVRNQETQYF
J: TRBJ2-5
V: TRBV2
size: once

CDR3: CASSLGRAGETQYF
J: TRBJ2-5
V: TRBV11-3
size: NA

CDR3: CASSLVSGSGSSYNEQFF
J: TRBJ2-1
V: TRBV5-5
size: NA

CDR3: CASSPGAIGTGAGELFF
J: TRBJ2-2
V: TRBV5-1
size: NA

CDR3: CASSPTYLGGTETQYF
J: TRBJ2-5
V: TRBV28
size: NA

CDR3: CASSPGPIRNTDTQYF
J: TRBJ2-3
V: TRBV7-9
size: NA

CDR3: CASSMTGTDTQYF
J: TRBJ2-3
V: TRBV19
size: NA

CDR3: CASSLGQGNEKLFF
J: TRBJ1-4
V: TRBV5-1
size: NA

CDR3: CASSAAEGYEQYF
J: TRBJ2-7
V: TRBV18
size: NA

CDR3: CASSFRQGGGTQYF
J: TRBJ2-5
V: TRBV28
size: NA

CDR3: CATSRSTGQLYNEQFF
J: TRBJ2-1
V: TRBV15
size: NA

CDR3: CASSDLSGRYQETQYF
J: TRBJ2-5
V: TRBV28
size: NA

CDR3: CASSLAPGLAAYEQYF
J: TRBJ2-7
V: TRBV13
size: few

CDR3: CASSLTRNTGELFF
J: TRBJ2-2
V: TRBV7-3
size: NA

CDR3: CASSPTGSTGELFF
J: TRBJ2-2
V: TRBV18
size: many

CDR3: CASTPGGISYEQYF
J: TRBJ2-7
V: TRBV2
size: NA